This passage covers 12 T cell receptor beta chains from one sample sequenced in a study of T-cell memory formation after mild COVID-19. TCRdb processed the 5' RACE reads anew with MiXCR; each CDR3 protein has one entry. The sample includes around 310,000 distinct CDR3 sequences, roughly an eighth of them seen just once. Sequencing was done on a sample of PBMCs or a T cell subset sorted from them (not recorded which). These receptors all come from a man between 18 and 35 years old who had mild COVID-19 (a few samples of this study predate the infection). Cell type and time point are not known.

This clonotype was seen more than once but under ten times. The chain links TRBV29-1 to TRBJ2-2, with D hard to call. The germline gives CDR1 SQVTM, CDR2 ANQGSEA. The CDR3 totals 14 residues. Trimming stripped 5 bases from V and 3 bases from J, with 13 bases between. As DNA, the CDR3 is TGCAGCGTTCGACACCGGTATGACACCGGGGAGCTGTTTTTT. This gives the protein CSVRHRYDTGELFF.

V gene TRBV28 combines with J gene TRBJ2-3; D is undetermined. CDR3 size: 11 residues. Between the trimmed V and J ends, which lost 7 bases and 9 bases, there was a span of 11 bases. Germline V gene lookup returns CDR1 MDHEN and CDR2 SYDVKM. The CDR3 loop reads CASTHSVTQYF. The DNA for the CDR3 is TGTGCCAGCACCCATTCGGTCACGCAGTATTTT.

The genes are TRBV18 and TRBJ1-6; no firm D call. This CDR3 has 15 amino acids. Germline V gene sequence: CDR1 KGHSH, CDR2 LQKENI. Trimming cost V 2 bases and J 8 bases, with 13 bases left between them. CDR3 sequence: CASSPSSEGHSPLHF. CDR3 DNA: TGTGCCAGCTCACCATCTTCGGAGGGTCATTCACCCCTCCACTTT. Variable domain in full (rest from reference TRBV18 and TRBJ1-6): NAGVMQNPRHLVRRRGQEARLRCSPMKGHSHVYWYRQLPEEGLKFMVYLQKENIIDESGMPKERFSAEFPKEGPSILRIQQVVRGDSAAYFCASSPSSEGHSPLHFGNGTRLTVT.

This chain connects TRBV7-9 to TRBJ2-2, with a possible D match to TRBD1 (5 bases). The CDR3 runs to 16 residues. Germline V gene data show CDR1 as SEHNR and CDR2 as FQNEAQ (reference sequence). Trimming took off 4 bases at V and 0 bases at J, with 12 bases between the two ends. The CDR3 bases are TGTGCCAGCAGCTCGCCAGGGTTCGCGAACACCGGGGAGCTGTTTTTT. Translated, it gives CASSSPGFANTGELFF.

In its sample, this clonotype was seen a few times. This chain uses TRBV7-9 with TRBJ1-1; D call uncertain. V was trimmed by 1 base and J by 6 bases, leaving 3 bases between them. The CDR3 has 11 residues. The V gene's germline CDR1 is SEHNR and CDR2 FQNEAQ (reference sequence). For the CDR3, the DNA is TGTGCCAGCAGCTTAGAGGCTGAAGCTTTCTTT. Amino acid sequence: CASSLEAEAFF.

V is TRBV27 and J is TRBJ2-7; 7 nucleotides line up with TRBD1. Germline lookup yields CDR1 MNHEY and CDR2 SMNVEV (reference sequence). V dropped 5 bases and J dropped 6; count of bases not matched to a gene: 7. The CDR3 runs to 13 residues. The DNA for the CDR3 is TGTGCCAGCAGTCAAACACAGGGGAGCGAGCAGTACTTC. Translation: CASSQTQGSEQYF.

Here the CDR3 reads CASSLSDRNYGYTF. The DNA for the CDR3 is TGTGCCAGCAGTCTCTCCGACAGGAACTATGGCTACACCTTC. The gene calls are TRBV12-3 or TRBV12-4 and TRBJ1-2, with a tentative D call TRBD1 (6 bases). CDR3 length: 14 residues. V dropped 5 bases and J dropped 2 bases, with 12 bases sitting between them.

The chain links TRBV6-2 or TRBV6-3 to TRBJ1-1, with unresolved D. This CDR3 is built from 12 residues. Trimming cost V 4 bases and J 0 bases, with 3 bases left between them. Germline values: CDR1 MNHEY, CDR2 SVGEGT. The CDR3 sequence: CASSFLNTEAFF. For the CDR3, the DNA is TGTGCCAGCAGTTTTCTGAACACTGAAGCTTTCTTT.

The rearrangement uses TRBV7-9 and TRBJ2-3; weak D call: TRBD1 (6 bases). The germline CDR1 and CDR2 sequences are SEHNR and FQNEAQ (reference sequence). V gave up 4 bases and J gave up 2 bases, with 19 bases separating them. The CDR3 has 17 residues. CDR3 sequence: CASSYGRRTEATDTQYF. DNA for the CDR3: TGTGCCAGCAGCTATGGCCGGAGGACAGAAGCCACAGATACGCAGTATTTT.

This clonotype appeared a few times. The chain joins TRBV9 to TRBJ1-6; D uncertain. The V end was cut by 0 bases, the J end by 10 bases, with 14 bases between. CDR3 length equals 15 residues. Looked up from germline, CDR1 is SGDLS and CDR2 is YYNGEE. CDR3 DNA sequence: TGTGCCAGCAGCGTAGTCCCCTCCTCGGGGTCACCCCTCCACTTT. Translated, it gives CASSVVPSSGSPLHF.

This clonotype showed up many times. The chain combines TRBV4-2 with TRBJ2-7; no firm D call. CDR1 LGHNA and CDR2 YNFKEQ come from the germline V gene. The CDR3 consists of 13 residues. V lost 0 bases to trimming and J lost 5 bases, with 8 bases between them. CDR3 amino acids: CASSQEVGDEQYF. In DNA, the CDR3 is TGTGCCAGCAGCCAAGAGGTAGGAGACGAGCAGTACTTC.

This clonotype was counted between two and nine times. The V call is TRBV7-8, the J call TRBJ1-4; the D gene is possibly TRBD1 (5 bases). This CDR3 spans 13 amino acids. V lost 5 bases and J lost 15, with 19 bases in between. CDR1 and CDR2 (germline): SGHVS, FQNEAQ. The CDR3 spells CASSPGGGNQMFF. CDR3 nucleotides: TGTGCCAGCAGCCCTGGGGGAGGGAATCAAATGTTTTTT.